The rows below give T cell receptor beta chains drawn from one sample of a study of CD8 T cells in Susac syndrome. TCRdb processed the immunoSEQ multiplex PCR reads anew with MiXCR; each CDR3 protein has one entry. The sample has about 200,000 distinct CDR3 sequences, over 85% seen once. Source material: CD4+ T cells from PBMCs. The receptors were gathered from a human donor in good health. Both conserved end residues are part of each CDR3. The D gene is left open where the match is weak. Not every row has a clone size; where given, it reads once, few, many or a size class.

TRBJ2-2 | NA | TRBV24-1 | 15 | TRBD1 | CATSASDREIGELFF | TGTGCCACCAGTGCATCCGACAGGGAGATCGGGGAGCTGTTTTTT
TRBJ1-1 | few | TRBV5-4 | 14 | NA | CASSLGAVNTEAFF | TGTGCCAGCAGCTTGGGAGCAGTGAACACTGAAGCTTTCTTT
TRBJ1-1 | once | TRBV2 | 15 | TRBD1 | CASSEDAGQGTEAFF | TGTGCCAGCAGTGAAGATGCGGGACAGGGGACTGAAGCTTTCTTT
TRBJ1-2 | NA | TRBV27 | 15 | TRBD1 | CASSAKPGQGYGYTF | TGTGCCAGCAGTGCCAAACCCGGACAGGGATATGGCTACACCTTC
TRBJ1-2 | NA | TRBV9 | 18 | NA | CASSVGAGSLSIGYGYTF | TGTGCCAGCAGCGTAGGAGCAGGCTCCTTGTCAATTGGCTATGGCTACACCTTC
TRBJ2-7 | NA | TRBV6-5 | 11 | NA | CASSEPHEQYF | TGTGCCAGCAGTGAACCCCACGAGCAGTACTTC
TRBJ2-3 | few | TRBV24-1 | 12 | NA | CATSRDTDTQYF | TGTGCCACCTCCCGGGACACAGATACGCAGTATTTT
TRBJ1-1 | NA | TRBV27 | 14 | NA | CASSSPPEFTEAFF | TGTGCCAGCAGTTCGCCTCCCGAGTTCACTGAAGCTTTCTTT
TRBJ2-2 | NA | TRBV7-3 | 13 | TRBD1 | CASSSTGSGELFF | TGTGCCAGCAGCTCGACAGGGTCCGGGGAGCTGTTTTTT
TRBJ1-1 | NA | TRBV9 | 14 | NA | CASSVTQRNTEAFF | TGTGCCAGCAGCGTAACTCAGCGGAACACTGAAGCTTTCTTT
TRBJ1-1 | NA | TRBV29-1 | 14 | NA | CSVGYQGMNTEAFF | TGCAGCGTTGGATACCAGGGGATGAACACTGAAGCTTTCTTT
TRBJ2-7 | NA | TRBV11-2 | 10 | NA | CASSLGEQYF | TGTGCCAGCAGCTTGGGTGAGCAGTACTTC
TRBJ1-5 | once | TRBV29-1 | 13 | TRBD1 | CSIGDRANQPQHF | TGCAGCATAGGGGACAGGGCCAATCAGCCCCAGCATTTT
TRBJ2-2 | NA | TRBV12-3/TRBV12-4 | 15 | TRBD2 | CASRAGLVGTGELFF | TGTGCCAGCAGGGCGGGACTAGTGGGCACCGGGGAGCTGTTTTTT
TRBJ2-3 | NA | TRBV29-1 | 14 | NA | CSSGQQPSTDTQYF | TGCAGCTCCGGACAGCAGCCTAGCACAGATACGCAGTATTTT
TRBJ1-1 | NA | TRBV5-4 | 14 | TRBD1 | CATTVTGKGTEAFF | TGTGCCACCACTGTGACAGGGAAGGGCACTGAAGCTTTCTTT
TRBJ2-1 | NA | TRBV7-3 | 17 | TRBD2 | CASSLTGLAGEGNEQFF | TGTGCCAGCAGCTTAACTGGTCTAGCGGGAGAAGGCAATGAGCAGTTCTTC
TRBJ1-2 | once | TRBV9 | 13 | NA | CASSVDSGYGYTF | TGTGCCAGCAGCGTAGACTCGGGGTATGGCTACACCTTC
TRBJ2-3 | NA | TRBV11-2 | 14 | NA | CASTSASRSDTQYF | TGTGCCAGCACCTCGGCCAGCCGTTCAGATACGCAGTATTTT
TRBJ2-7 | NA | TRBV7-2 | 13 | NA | CASSSPPLWEQYF | TGTGCCAGCAGCTCCCCCCCCTTATGGGAGCAGTACTTC
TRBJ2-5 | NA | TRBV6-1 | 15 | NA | CASSEIGTFKETQYF | TGTGCCAGCAGTGAAATTGGGACATTCAAAGAGACCCAGTACTTC
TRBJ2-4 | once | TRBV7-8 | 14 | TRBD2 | CASSWTSTWNIQYF | TGTGCCAGCAGCTGGACTAGCACGTGGAACATTCAGTACTTC
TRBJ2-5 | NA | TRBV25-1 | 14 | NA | CASSEQGFQETQYF | TGTGCCAGCAGTGAACAGGGGTTCCAAGAGACCCAGTACTTC
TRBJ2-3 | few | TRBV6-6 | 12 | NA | CASSPRTDTQYF | TGTGCCAGCAGTCCTCGCACAGATACGCAGTATTTT
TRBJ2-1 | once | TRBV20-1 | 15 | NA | CSARPGRGRDNEQFF | TGCAGTGCTAGACCCGGCCGGGGCCGGGACAATGAGCAGTTCTTC
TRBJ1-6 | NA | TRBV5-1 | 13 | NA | CASSLVGNSPLHF | TGCGCCAGCAGCTTGGTAGGTAATTCACCCCTCCACTTT
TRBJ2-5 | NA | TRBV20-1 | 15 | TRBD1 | CSANPTGTRQETQYF | TGCAGTGCCAATCCGACAGGGACCAGACAAGAGACCCAGTACTTC
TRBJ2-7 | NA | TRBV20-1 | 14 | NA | CSAILVGRKNEQYF | TGCAGTGCCATCCTTGTGGGCAGAAAGAACGAGCAGTACTTC
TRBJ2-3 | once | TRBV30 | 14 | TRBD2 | CAHRTSGRRDTQYF | TGTGCCCACCGGACTAGCGGGAGACGAGATACGCAGTATTTT
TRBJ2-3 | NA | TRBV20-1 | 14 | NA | CSARGRKPPDTQYF | TGCAGTGCTAGGGGCCGTAAGCCCCCAGATACGCAGTATTTT
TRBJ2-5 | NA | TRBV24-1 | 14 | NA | CATSDKGHQETQYF | TGTGCCACCAGTGATAAGGGACATCAAGAGACCCAGTACTTC
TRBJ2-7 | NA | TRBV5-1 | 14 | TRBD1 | CASSLQGPTYEQYF | TGCGCCAGCAGCTTACAGGGGCCGACCTACGAGCAGTACTTC
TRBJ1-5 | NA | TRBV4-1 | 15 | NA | CASSPRVNSNQPQHF | TGCGCCAGCAGCCCCAGGGTTAATAGCAATCAGCCCCAGCATTTT
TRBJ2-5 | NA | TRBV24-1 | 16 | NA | CATSDLSPEGQETQYF | TGTGCCACCAGTGATTTATCACCCGAAGGTCAAGAGACCCAGTACTTC
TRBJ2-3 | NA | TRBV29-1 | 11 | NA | CSVGSTDTQYF | TGCAGCGTTGGAAGCACAGATACGCAGTATTTT
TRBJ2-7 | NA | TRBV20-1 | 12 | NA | CSARGGTYEQYF | TGCAGTGCTAGGGGGGGAACCTACGAGCAGTACTTC
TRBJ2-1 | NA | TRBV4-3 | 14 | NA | CASSQDQGLDEQFF | TGCGCCAGCAGCCAAGATCAGGGGTTGGATGAGCAGTTCTTC
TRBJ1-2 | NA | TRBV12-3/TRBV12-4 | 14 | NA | CASSRLDANYGYTF | TGTGCCAGCAGTCGGTTGGACGCTAACTATGGCTACACCTTC
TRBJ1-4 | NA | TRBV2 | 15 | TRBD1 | CASKRDRGSDEKLFF | TGTGCCAGCAAACGGGACAGGGGAAGCGATGAAAAACTGTTTTTT
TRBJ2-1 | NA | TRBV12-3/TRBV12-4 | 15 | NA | CASRVDGGSYNEQFF | TGTGCCAGCAGGGTTGACGGTGGCTCCTACAATGAGCAGTTCTTC
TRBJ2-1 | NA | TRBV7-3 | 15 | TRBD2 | CASSLRAGGDNEQFF | TGTGCCAGCAGCTTAAGGGCGGGAGGGGACAATGAGCAGTTCTTC
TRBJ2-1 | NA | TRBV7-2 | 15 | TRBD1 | CASSSEGQGPGEQFF | TGTGCCAGCAGCTCGGAAGGACAGGGGCCGGGTGAGCAGTTCTTC
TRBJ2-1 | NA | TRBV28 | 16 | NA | CASSNAVVIFRNEQFF | TGTGCCAGCAGCAACGCGGTGGTCATCTTTCGCAATGAGCAGTTCTTC
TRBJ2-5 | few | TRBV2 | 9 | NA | CASGETQYF | TGTGCCAGCGGGGAGACCCAGTACTTC
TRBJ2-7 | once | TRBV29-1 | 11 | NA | CSVGQIYEQYF | TGCAGCGTTGGACAGATCTACGAGCAGTACTTC
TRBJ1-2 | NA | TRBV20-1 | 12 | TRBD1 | CSATLTGGGYTF | TGCAGTGCTACCTTAACAGGGGGTGGCTACACCTTC
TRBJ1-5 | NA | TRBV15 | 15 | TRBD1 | CATSTPGQGRGAQHF | TGTGCCACCAGCACGCCAGGACAGGGACGAGGGGCCCAGCATTTT
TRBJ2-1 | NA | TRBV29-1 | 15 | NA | CSVERGAQSYNEQFF | TGCAGCGTTGAAAGGGGGGCCCAATCCTACAATGAGCAGTTCTTC
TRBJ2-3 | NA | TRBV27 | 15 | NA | CGSRGETGGADTQYF | TGTGGCTCCAGGGGGGAGACAGGAGGGGCAGATACGCAGTATTTT
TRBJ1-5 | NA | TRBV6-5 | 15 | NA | CASSPGTPSNQPQHF | TGTGCCAGCAGTCCCGGGACGCCCAGCAATCAGCCCCAGCATTTT
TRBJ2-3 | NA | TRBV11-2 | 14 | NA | CASSGSSGTDTQYF | TGTGCCAGCAGCGGGAGTTCCGGCACAGATACGCAGTATTTT
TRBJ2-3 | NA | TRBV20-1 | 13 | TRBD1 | CSARDSYTDTQYF | TGCAGTGCCCGGGACAGCTACACAGATACGCAGTATTTT
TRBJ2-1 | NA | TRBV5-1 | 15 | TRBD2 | CASTQSGRDYNEQFF | TGCGCCAGCACCCAAAGCGGGAGGGACTACAATGAGCAGTTCTTC
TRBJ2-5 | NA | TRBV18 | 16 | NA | CASSQNAAGTQETQYF | TGTGCCAGCTCTCAAAATGCGGCAGGAACACAAGAGACCCAGTACTTC
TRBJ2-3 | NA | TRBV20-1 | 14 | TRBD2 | CSFRPASGWDTQYF | TGCTCTTTTCGGCCGGCTAGCGGCTGGGATACGCAGTATTTT
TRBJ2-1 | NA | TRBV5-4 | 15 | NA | CASSFRDTLVNEQFF | TGTGCCAGCAGCTTCAGGGACACCCTCGTCAATGAGCAGTTCTTC
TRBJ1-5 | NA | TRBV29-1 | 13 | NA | CSVLTGLNQPQHF | TGCAGCGTCCTAACAGGGCTGAATCAGCCCCAGCATTTT
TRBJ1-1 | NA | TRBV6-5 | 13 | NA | CASSEEGGTEAFF | TGTGCCAGCAGTGAAGAGGGTGGGACTGAAGCTTTCTTT
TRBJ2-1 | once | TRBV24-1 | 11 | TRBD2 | CATDRGGEQFF | TGTGCCACCGACCGGGGGGGTGAGCAGTTCTTC
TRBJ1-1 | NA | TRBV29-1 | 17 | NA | CSVEFAPEAGGNTEAFF | TGCAGCGTTGAATTTGCCCCAGAAGCAGGTGGGAACACTGAAGCTTTCTTT